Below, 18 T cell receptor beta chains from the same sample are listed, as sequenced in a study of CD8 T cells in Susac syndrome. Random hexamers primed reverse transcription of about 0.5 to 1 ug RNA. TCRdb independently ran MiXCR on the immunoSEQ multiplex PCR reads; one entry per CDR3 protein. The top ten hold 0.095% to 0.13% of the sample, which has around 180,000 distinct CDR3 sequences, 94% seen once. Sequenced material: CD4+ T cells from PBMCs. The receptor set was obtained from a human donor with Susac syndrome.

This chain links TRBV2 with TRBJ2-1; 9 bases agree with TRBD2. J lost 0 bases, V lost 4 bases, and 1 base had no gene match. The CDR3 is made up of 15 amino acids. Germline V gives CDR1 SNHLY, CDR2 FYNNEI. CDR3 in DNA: TGTGCCAGCAGTGGCGGGGGGGCCTCCTACAATGAGCAGTTCTTC. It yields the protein CASSGGGASYNEQFF.

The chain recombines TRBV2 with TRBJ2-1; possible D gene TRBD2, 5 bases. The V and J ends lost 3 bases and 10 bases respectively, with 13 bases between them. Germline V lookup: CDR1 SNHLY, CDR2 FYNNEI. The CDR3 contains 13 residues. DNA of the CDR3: TGTGCCAGCAGTGACGGCAGAGCGGTCGAGCAGTTCTTC. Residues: CASSDGRAVEQFF.

The CDR3 protein is CASSPPSTPRGYTF. The CDR3 region has the DNA TGTGCCAGCAGTCCCCCCTCAACCCCGAGAGGCTACACCTTC. The chain combines TRBV12-3 or TRBV12-4 with TRBJ1-2; D remains unclear. The length of the CDR3 is 14 residues. V gave up 5 bases and J gave up 8 bases, with 18 bases separating them.

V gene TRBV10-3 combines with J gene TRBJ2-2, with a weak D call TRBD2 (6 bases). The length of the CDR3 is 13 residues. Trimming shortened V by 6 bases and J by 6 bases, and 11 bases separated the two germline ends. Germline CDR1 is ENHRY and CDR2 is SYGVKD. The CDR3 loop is CAIRQEGSGELFF. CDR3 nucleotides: TGTGCCATCAGACAGGAGGGGTCCGGGGAGCTGTTTTTT.

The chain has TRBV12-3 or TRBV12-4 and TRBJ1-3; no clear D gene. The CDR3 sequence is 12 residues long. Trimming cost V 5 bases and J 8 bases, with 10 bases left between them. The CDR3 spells CASSPMTDTIYF. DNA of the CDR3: TGTGCCAGCAGTCCGATGACTGACACCATATATTTT.

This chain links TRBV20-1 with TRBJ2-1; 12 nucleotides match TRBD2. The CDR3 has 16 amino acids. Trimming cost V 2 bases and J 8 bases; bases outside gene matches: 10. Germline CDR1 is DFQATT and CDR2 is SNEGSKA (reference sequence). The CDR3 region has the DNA TGCAGTGCTAGATCTCTAGCGGGGGGGTTTGTCGATGAGCAGTTCTTC. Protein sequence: CSARSLAGGFVDEQFF.

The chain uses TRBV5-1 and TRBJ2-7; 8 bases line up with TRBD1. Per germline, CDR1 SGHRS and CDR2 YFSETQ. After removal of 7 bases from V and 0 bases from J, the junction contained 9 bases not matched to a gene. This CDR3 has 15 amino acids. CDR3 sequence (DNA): TGCGCCAGCTCGAGATGGGACAGGCACTCCTACGAGCAGTACTTC. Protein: CASSRWDRHSYEQYF.

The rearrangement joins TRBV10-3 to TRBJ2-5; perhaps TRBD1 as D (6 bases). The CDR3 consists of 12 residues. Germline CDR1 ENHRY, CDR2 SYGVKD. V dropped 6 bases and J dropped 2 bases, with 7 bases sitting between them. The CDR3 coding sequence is TGTGCCATCAGGGACAGTCAAGAGACCCAGTACTTC. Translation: CAIRDSQETQYF.

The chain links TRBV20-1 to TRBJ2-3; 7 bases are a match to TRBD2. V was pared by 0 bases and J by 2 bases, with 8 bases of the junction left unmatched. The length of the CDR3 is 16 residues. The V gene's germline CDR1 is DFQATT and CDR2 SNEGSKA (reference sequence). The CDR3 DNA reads TGCAGTGCTAGAGATCGTAGGGAGGGGACCACAGATACGCAGTATTTT. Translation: CSARDRREGTTDTQYF.

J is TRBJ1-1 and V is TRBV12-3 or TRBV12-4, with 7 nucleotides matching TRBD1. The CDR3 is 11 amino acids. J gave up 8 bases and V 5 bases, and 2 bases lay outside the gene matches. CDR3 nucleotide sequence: TGTGCCAGCAGTAGGGGACAGGAAGCTTTCTTT. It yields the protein CASSRGQEAFF.

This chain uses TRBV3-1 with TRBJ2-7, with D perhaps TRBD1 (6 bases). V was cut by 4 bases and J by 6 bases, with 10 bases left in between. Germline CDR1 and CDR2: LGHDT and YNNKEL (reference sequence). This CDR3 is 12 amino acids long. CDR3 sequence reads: CASSPRGGEQYF. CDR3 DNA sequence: TGTGCCAGCAGCCCCAGAGGGGGCGAGCAGTACTTC.

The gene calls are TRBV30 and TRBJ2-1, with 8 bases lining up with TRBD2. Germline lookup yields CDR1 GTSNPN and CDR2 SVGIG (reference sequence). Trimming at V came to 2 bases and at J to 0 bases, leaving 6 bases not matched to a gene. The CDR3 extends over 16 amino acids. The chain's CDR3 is CAWSPLGTSSYNEQFF. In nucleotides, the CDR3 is TGTGCCTGGAGTCCACTCGGGACTAGCTCCTACAATGAGCAGTTCTTC.

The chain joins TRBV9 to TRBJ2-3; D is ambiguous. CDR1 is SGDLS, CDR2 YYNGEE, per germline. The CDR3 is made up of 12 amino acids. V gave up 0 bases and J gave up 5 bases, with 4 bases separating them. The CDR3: CASSVVGDTQYF. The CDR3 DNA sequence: TGTGCCAGCAGCGTAGTTGGAGATACGCAGTATTTT.

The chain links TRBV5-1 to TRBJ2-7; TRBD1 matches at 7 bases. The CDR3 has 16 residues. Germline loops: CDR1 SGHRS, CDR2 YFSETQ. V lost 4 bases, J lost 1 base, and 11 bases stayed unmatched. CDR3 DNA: TGCGCCAGCAGCCCATCTGTAGGGGGCGCATCCTACGAGCAGTACTTC. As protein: CASSPSVGGASYEQYF.

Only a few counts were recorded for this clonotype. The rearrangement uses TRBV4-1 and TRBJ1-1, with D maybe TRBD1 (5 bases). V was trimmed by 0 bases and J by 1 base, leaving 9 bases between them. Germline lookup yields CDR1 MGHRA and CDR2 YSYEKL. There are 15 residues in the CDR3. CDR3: CASSQDPGPNTEAFF. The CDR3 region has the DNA TGCGCCAGCAGCCAAGACCCAGGGCCGAACACTGAAGCTTTCTTT.

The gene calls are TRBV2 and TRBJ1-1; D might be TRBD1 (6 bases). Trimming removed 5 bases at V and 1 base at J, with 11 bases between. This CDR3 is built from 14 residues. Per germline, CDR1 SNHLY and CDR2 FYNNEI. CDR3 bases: TGTGCCAGCAGTAGGACAGCACAGAACACTGAAGCTTTCTTT. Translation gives CASSRTAQNTEAFF. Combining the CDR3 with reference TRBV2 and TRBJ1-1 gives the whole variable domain EPEVTQTPSHQVTQMGQEVILRCVPISNHLYFYWYRQILGQKVEFLVSFYNNEISEKSEIFDDQFSVERPDGSNFTLKIRSTKLEDSAMYFCASSRTAQNTEAFFGQGTRLTVV.

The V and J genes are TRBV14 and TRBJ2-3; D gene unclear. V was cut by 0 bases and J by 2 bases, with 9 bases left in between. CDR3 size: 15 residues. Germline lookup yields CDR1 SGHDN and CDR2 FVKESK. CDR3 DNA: TGTGCCAGCAGCCAAGAAGAAGGCTACACAGATACGCAGTATTTT. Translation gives CASSQEEGYTDTQYF.

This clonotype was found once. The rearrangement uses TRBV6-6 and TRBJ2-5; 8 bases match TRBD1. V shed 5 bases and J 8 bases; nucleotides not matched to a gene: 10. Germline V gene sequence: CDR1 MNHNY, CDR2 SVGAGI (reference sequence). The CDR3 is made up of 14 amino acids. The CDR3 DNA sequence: TGTGCCAGCAGTACCGGGACAGGACGACTAACCCAGTACTTC. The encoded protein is CASSTGTGRLTQYF.